This T cell receptor beta chain stems from a study of cytomegalovirus exposure and HLA in healthy donors. Study-wide results and limits: 87-base-pair reads could not separate some V segments, including TRBV6-2 and TRBV6-3.

The CDR3 is 12 residues long. V shed 7 bases and J 3 bases; nucleotides not matched to a gene: 2. Looked up from germline, CDR1 is WSHSY and CDR2 is SAAADI. In regard to this clone: What it binds is unknown.

The PCR had 60 Vbeta and 13 Jbeta primers. Sequencing was performed with immunoSEQ multiplex PCR; in TCRdb, only in-frame clones are kept and a portion is missing. The sample lists 120,000 to 150,000 clones; about 80% were seen once. J is TRBJ1-1 and V is TRBV10-2; 7 bases map to TRBD1. The source is a male donor in good health and CMV-seronegative. The sequenced material came from PBMCs. CDR3 in amino acids: CASTDRDTEAFF. For the CDR3, the DNA is TGCGCCAGCACCGACAGGGACACTGAAGCTTTCTTT.